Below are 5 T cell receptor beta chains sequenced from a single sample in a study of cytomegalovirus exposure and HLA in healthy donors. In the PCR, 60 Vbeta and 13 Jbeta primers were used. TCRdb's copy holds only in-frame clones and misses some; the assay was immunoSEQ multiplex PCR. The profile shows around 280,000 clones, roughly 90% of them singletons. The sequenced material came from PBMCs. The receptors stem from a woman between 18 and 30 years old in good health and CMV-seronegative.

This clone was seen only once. The CDR3 DNA follows: TGTGCCAGCAGTTTTTATACAGGGCCGAACACTGAAGCTTTCTTT. This sequence encodes CASSFYTGPNTEAFF. The rearrangement uses TRBV28 and TRBJ1-1, with D tentatively TRBD1 (6 bases). The CDR3 extends over 15 amino acids. Germline assignment: CDR1 MDHEN and CDR2 SYDVKM. V shed 3 bases and J shed 1 base, with 12 bases lying between them.

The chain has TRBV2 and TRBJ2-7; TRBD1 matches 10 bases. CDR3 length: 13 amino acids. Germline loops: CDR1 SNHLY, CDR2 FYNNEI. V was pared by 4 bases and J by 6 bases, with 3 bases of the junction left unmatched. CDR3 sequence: CASSAGTGVEQYF. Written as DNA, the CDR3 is TGTGCCAGCAGTGCCGGGACAGGGGTCGAGCAGTACTTC.

The CDR3: CASSLGETGIRETQYF. The CDR3 DNA reads as TGTGCCAGCAGCCTAGGTGAAACAGGTATCCGGGAGACCCAGTACTTC. The chain employs TRBV7-9 and TRBJ2-5; TRBD1 is a possible D gene (5 bases). Germline V gene data show CDR1 as SEHNR and CDR2 as FQNEAQ (reference sequence). This CDR3 is built from 16 residues. With 5 bases removed from V and 5 bases from J, the gap between germline ends came to 21 bases.

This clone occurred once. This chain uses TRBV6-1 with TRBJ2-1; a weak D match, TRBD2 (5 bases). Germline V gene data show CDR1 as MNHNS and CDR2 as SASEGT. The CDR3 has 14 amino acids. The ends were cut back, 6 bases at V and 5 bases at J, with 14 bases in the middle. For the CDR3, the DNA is TGTGCCAGCAGCGCCTACTCGAGGGACAATGAGCAGTTCTTC. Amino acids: CASSAYSRDNEQFF.

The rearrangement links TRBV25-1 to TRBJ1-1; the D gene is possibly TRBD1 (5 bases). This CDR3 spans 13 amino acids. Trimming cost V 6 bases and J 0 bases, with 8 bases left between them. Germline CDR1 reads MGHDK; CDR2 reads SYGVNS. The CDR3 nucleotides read TGTGCCAGCAGGGGGCCTATGAACACTGAAGCTTTCTTT. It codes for CASRGPMNTEAFF.